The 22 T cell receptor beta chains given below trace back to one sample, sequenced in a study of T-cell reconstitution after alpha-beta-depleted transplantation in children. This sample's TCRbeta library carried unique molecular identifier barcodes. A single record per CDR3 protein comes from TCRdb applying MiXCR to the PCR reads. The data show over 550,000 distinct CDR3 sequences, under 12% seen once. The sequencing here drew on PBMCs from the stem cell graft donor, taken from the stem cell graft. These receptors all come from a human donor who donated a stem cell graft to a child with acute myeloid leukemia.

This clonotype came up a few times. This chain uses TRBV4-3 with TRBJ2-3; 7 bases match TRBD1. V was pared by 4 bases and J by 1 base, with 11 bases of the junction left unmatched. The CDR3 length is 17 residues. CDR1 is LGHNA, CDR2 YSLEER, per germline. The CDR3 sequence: CASSLEGDSRGTDTQYF. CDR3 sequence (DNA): TGCGCCAGCAGCCTAGAGGGGGACAGCCGGGGCACAGATACGCAGTATTTT.

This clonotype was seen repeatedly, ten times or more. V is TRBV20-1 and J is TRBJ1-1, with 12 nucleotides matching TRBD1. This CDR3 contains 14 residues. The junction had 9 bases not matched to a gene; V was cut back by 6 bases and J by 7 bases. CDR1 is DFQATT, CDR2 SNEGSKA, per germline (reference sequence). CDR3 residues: CSARDRGRTGEAFF. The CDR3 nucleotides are TGCAGTGCGCGGGACAGGGGGCGGACGGGTGAAGCTTTCTTT.

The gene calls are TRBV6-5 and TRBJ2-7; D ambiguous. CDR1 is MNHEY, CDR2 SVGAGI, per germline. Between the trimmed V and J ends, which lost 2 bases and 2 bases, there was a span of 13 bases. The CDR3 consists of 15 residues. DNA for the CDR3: TGTGCCAGCAGTTACGGGAAGGGTAGGGCCTACGAGCAGTACTTC. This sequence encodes CASSYGKGRAYEQYF.

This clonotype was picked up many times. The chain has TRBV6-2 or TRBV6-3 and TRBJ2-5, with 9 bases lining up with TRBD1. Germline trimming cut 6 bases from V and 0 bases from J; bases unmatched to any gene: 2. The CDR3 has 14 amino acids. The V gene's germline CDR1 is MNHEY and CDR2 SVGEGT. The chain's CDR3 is CASRGQGYQETQYF. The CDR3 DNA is TGTGCCAGCAGGGGACAGGGTTACCAAGAGACCCAGTACTTC.

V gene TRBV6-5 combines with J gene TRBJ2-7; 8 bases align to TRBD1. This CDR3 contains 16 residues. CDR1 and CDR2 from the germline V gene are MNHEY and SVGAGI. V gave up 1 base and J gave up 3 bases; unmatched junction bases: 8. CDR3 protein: CASSYFPGGSGYEQYF. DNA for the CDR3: TGTGCCAGCAGTTACTTTCCAGGGGGCTCTGGCTACGAGCAGTACTTC.

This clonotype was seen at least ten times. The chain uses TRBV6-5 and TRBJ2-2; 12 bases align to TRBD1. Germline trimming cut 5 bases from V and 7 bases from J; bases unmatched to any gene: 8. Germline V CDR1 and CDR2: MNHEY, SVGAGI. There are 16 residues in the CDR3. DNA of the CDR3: TGTGCCAGCAGTACCGGGACAGGGGGCGCAAGCGGGGAGCTGTTTTTT. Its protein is CASSTGTGGASGELFF.

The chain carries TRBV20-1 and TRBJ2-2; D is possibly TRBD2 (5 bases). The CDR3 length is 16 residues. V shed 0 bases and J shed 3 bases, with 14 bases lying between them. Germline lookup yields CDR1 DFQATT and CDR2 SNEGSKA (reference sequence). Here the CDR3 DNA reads TGCAGTGCTAGAGACCCCCGGGGTAGTGACACCGGGGAGCTGTTTTTT. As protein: CSARDPRGSDTGELFF.

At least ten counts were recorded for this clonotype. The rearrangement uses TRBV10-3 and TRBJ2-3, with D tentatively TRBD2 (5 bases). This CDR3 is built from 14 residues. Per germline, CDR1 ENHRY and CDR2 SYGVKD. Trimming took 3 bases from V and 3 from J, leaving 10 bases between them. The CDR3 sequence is CAISDLAGTDTQYF. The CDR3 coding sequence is TGTGCCATCAGTGATCTCGCGGGTACAGATACGCAGTATTTT.

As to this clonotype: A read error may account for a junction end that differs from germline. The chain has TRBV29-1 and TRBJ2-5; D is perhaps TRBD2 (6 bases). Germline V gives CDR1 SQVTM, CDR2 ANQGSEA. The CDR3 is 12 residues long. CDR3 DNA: TGCAGCGTTGGGAGTAGGAGGGAGACCCTGTACTTC. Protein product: CSVGSRRETLYF. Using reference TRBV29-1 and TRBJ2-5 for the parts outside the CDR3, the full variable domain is SAVISQKPSRDICQRGTSLTIQCQVDSQVTMMFWYRQQPGQSLTLIATANQGSEATYESGFVIDKFPISRPNLTFSTLTVSNMSPEDSSIYLCSVGSRRETLYFGPGTRLLVL.

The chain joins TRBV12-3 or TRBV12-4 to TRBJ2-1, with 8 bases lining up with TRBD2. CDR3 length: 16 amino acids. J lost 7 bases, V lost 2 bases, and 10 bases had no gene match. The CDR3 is CASSLPLAGGNNEQFF. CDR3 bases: TGTGCCAGCAGTTTACCGCTGGCGGGAGGAAATAATGAGCAGTTCTTC.

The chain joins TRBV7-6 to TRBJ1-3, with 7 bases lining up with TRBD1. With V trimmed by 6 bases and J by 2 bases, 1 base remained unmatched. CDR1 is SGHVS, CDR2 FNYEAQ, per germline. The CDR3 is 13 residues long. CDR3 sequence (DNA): TGTGCCAGCAGACAGGGGACTGGAAACACCATATATTTT. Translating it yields CASRQGTGNTIYF.

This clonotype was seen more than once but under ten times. The CDR3 here is CASSFTGGVQFF. The CDR3 DNA follows: TGTGCCAGCAGCTTTACGGGAGGGGTGCAGTTCTTC. V is TRBV7-9 and J is TRBJ2-1; 8 positions match TRBD2. Germline CDR1 SEHNR, CDR2 FQNEAQ (reference sequence). This CDR3 is 12 amino acids long. The ends lost 3 bases at V and 12 bases at J; junction bases unmatched: 4.

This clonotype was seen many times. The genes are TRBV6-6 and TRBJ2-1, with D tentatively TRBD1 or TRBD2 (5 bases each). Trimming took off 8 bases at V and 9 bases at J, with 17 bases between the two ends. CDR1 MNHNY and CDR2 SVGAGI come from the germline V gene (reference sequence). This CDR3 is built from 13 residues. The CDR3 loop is CASGDPVNSEQFF. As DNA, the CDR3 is TGTGCCAGCGGGGACCCCGTTAATTCTGAGCAGTTCTTC.

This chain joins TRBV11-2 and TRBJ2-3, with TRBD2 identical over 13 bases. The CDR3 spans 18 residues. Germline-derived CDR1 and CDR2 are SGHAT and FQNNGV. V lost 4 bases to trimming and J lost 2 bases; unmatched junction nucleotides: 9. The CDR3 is CASSSTTSGRPNTDTQYF. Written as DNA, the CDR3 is TGTGCCAGCAGCTCTACGACTAGCGGGAGGCCCAACACAGATACGCAGTATTTT.

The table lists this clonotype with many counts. The CDR3 protein is CSAHLLGTELQYF. The CDR3, as DNA: TGCAGTGCACACCTACTCGGGACTGAATTGCAGTACTTC. The chain links TRBV20-1 to TRBJ2-7, with D tentatively TRBD2 (6 bases). This CDR3 has 13 amino acids. The germline CDR1 and CDR2 sequences are DFQATT and SNEGSKA (reference sequence). V lost 6 bases and J lost 9, with 21 bases in between.

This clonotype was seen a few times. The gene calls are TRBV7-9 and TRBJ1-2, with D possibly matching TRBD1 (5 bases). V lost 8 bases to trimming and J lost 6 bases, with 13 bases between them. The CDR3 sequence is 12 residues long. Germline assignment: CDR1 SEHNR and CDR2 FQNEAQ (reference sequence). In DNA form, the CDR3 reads TGTGCCAGCCCCGGGGGGGTAAATGGCTACACCTTC. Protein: CASPGGVNGYTF.

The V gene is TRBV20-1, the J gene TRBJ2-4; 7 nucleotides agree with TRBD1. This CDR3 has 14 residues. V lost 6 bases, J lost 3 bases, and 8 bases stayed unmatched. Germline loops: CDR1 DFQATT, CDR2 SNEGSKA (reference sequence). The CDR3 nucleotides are TGCAGTGCCGGACAGGCTTTGGGCAAAAACATTCAGTACTTC. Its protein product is CSAGQALGKNIQYF.

This CDR3 reads CASSFVWGQETQYF. CDR3 bases: TGCGCCAGCAGCTTTGTTTGGGGGCAAGAGACCCAGTACTTC. The genes are TRBV5-1 and TRBJ2-5; D is possibly TRBD1 or TRBD2 (5 bases each). The germline gives CDR1 SGHRS, CDR2 YFSETQ. The CDR3 runs to 14 residues. V was pared by 2 bases and J by 2 bases, with 10 bases between.

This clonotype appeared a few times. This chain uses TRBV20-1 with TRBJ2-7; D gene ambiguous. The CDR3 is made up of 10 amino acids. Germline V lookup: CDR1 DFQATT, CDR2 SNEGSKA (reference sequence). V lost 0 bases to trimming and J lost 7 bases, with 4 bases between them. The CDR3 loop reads CSARDGEQYF. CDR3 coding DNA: TGCAGTGCTAGAGACGGTGAGCAGTACTTC.

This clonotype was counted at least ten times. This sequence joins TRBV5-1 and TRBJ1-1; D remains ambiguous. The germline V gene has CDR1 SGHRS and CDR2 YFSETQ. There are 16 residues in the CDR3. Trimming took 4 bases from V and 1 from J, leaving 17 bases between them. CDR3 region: CASSAFVGIRNTEAFF. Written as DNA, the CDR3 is TGCGCCAGCAGCGCGTTTGTAGGCATCAGGAACACTGAAGCTTTCTTT.

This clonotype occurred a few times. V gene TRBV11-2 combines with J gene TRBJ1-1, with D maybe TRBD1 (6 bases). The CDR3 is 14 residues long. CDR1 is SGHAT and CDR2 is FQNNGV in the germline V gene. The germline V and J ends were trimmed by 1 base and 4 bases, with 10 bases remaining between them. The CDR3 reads CASSLVNRATEAFF. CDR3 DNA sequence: TGTGCCAGCAGCTTAGTGAACAGGGCCACTGAAGCTTTCTTT.

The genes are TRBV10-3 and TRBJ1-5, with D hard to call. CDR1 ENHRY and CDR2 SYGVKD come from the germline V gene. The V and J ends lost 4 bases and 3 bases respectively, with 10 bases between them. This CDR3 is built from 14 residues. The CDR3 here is CAISVGRNNQPQHF. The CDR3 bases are TGTGCCATCAGTGTTGGGCGGAACAATCAGCCCCAGCATTTT.